The clone carrying this TCR beta chain came up a few times. No antigen is known for it. Primers: 60 Vbeta forward and 13 Jbeta reverse. Data came from immunoSEQ multiplex PCR; TCRdb stores just in-frame clones and leaves some out. The sample has approximately 100,000 clones; 75% to 85% are singletons. This sample was taken from a study of cytomegalovirus exposure and HLA in healthy donors. Whole-study findings and limits: A previous analysis found most TCR beta V segments productive roughly 87% or roughly 30% of the time.

Trimming removed 4 bases from V and 3 bases from J, with 22 bases in between. Germline V lookup: CDR1 PRHDT, CDR2 FYEKMQ (reference sequence). The CDR3 loop spans 17 amino acids. Healthy bone marrow donors made up the cohort. J is TRBJ2-7 and V is TRBV13; weak D call: TRBD2 (5 bases). The receptor comes from a woman under 30 in good health and CMV-seropositive. Sequencing was done on a sample of PBMCs. CDR3 nucleotides: TGTGCCAGCAGCTCCCCCTCCGAGGGCCCCGTCGGCTACGAGCAGTACTTC. Amino acid sequence: CASSSPSEGPVGYEQYF. The full variable domain, its missing parts supplied by reference TRBV13 and TRBJ2-7, is AAGVIQSPRHLIKEKRETATLKCYPIPRHDTVYWYQQGPGQDPQFLISFYEKMQSDKGSIPDRFSAQQFSDYHSELNMSSLELGDSALYFCASSSPSEGPVGYEQYFGPGTRLTVT.